These 23 T cell receptor beta chains originate from one sample sequenced in a study of blood T cell repertoires in COVID-19. Data came from immunoSEQ multiplex PCR; TCRdb stores just in-frame clones and leaves some out. The sample carries around 80,000 clones, about 81% recorded once. Sequenced material: peripheral blood. These receptors were obtained from a human donor in a cohort sampled during active COVID-19.

V usage is TRBV30 and J usage is TRBJ1-4; tentatively, D is TRBD1 (5 bases). Germline V gene data show CDR1 as GTSNPN and CDR2 as SVGIG (reference sequence). The CDR3 is 15 amino acids. The V and J ends lost 1 base and 4 bases respectively, with 13 bases between them. CDR3 nucleotides: TGTGCCTGGAGTGATCCCAGGGCGGATAATGAAAAACTGTTTTTT. It is translated as CAWSDPRADNEKLFF.

V is TRBV5-4 and J is TRBJ1-2; D is unclear. Trimming stripped 0 bases from V and 5 bases from J, with 8 bases between. The CDR3 extends over 13 amino acids. Germline values: CDR1 SGHNT, CDR2 YYREEE (reference sequence). For the CDR3, the DNA is TGTGCCAGCAGCTTGGACCGGGGATATGGCTACACCTTC. It is translated as CASSLDRGYGYTF.

V and J are TRBV3-1 (or the pseudogene TRBV3-2) and TRBJ2-7; no clear D. The length of the CDR3 is 12 residues. Per germline, CDR1 LGHDT and CDR2 YNNKEL (reference sequence). Trimming took 3 bases from V and 3 from J, leaving 6 bases between them. This CDR3 reads CASSHPGYEQYF. DNA of the CDR3: TGTGCCAGCAGCCATCCGGGCTACGAGCAGTACTTC.

The chain uses TRBV5-5 and TRBJ1-1; a possible D gene is TRBD1 (5 bases). The V gene lost 4 bases and the J gene lost 8 bases, with 15 bases spanning the gap. The germline CDR1 and CDR2 sequences are SGHKS and YYEKEE (reference sequence). The CDR3 consists of 13 residues. DNA of the CDR3: TGTGCCAGCAGCCTCAGGGTGTGGGGAGAAGCTTTCTTT. It codes for CASSLRVWGEAFF.

The V gene is TRBV12-3 or TRBV12-4, the J gene TRBJ1-1; D remains unclear. V gave up 6 bases and J gave up 1 base, with 9 bases separating them. This CDR3 contains 13 residues. In nucleotides, the CDR3 is TGTGCCAGCAGCCCCCCGGGGAACACTGAAGCTTTCTTT. It is translated as CASSPPGNTEAFF.

This chain joins TRBV11-2 and TRBJ2-5, with D possibly matching TRBD1 (6 bases). CDR3 length equals 17 residues. V shed 5 bases and J shed 5 bases, with 24 bases lying between them. In germline, CDR1 is SGHAT, CDR2 FQNNGV. The CDR3 loop is CASSTIGAGPQGETQYF. CDR3 DNA sequence: TGTGCCAGCAGCACCATTGGGGCAGGGCCCCAGGGGGAGACCCAGTACTTC.

The V and J genes are TRBV4-2 and TRBJ2-6, with D perhaps TRBD1 (6 bases). CDR1 is LGHNA, CDR2 YNFKEQ, per germline. The CDR3 extends over 16 amino acids. Trimming left V 2 bases short and J 2 bases short, with 10 bases between. CDR3 loop: CASSQPTGTGANVLTF. CDR3 in DNA: TGTGCCAGCAGCCAACCTACAGGGACTGGGGCCAACGTCCTGACTTTC.

The chain uses TRBV30 and TRBJ1-1; a weak D match, TRBD1 (5 bases). The CDR3 sequence is 13 residues long. The germline V gene has CDR1 GTSNPN and CDR2 SVGIG (reference sequence). The V gene lost 1 base and the J gene lost 1 base, with 7 bases spanning the gap. This CDR3 reads CAWSAGGNTEAFF. CDR3 in DNA: TGTGCCTGGAGTGCGGGGGGGAACACTGAAGCTTTCTTT.

The V and J genes are TRBV12-2 and TRBJ1-1; TRBD1, the table's D call, was not compared with the DNA. TRBV12-2 is an annotated pseudogene. CDR3 length equals 15 residues. The CDR3 is CASRLRTARNTEAFF. The DNA for the CDR3 is TGTGCAAGCCGCCTTCGGACAGCCAGGAACACTGAAGCTTTCTTT.

V and J are TRBV14 and TRBJ2-1; D not certain. The CDR3 is 17 residues long. Deletions cut 1 base from V and 3 bases from J, with 16 bases between. The V gene's germline CDR1 is SGHDN and CDR2 FVKESK. For the CDR3, the DNA is TGTGCCAGCAGCCAAGGAAGATTAATCCAGTACTACAATGAGCAGTTCTTC. Protein product: CASSQGRLIQYYNEQFF.

The chain has TRBV7-9 and TRBJ2-1; 11 bases agree with TRBD2. The CDR3 extends over 17 amino acids. The V gene end was trimmed by 4 bases and the J gene end by 6 bases; junction bases not matched to a gene: 11. Germline CDR1 is SEHNR and CDR2 is FQNEAQ (reference sequence). The CDR3 region is CASSSRLLAGAFNEQFF. The CDR3, as DNA: TGTGCCAGCAGCTCGCGCTTACTAGCGGGGGCCTTCAATGAGCAGTTCTTC.

The CDR3 DNA is TGTGCCAGCAGCGGCCCCTGGGACAGCCCCTACAATGAGCAGTTCTTC. The encoded protein is CASSGPWDSPYNEQFF. The chain links TRBV9 to TRBJ2-1; 7 nucleotides line up with TRBD1. Germline V gene sequence: CDR1 SGDLS, CDR2 YYNGEE. This CDR3 contains 16 residues. With V trimmed by 3 bases and J by 2 bases, 8 bases remained unmatched.

The chain recombines TRBV5-5 with TRBJ1-2; D remains ambiguous. Germline V gives CDR1 SGHKS, CDR2 YYEKEE (reference sequence). V shed 0 bases and J shed 5 bases, with 8 bases lying between them. CDR3 length equals 13 residues. DNA for the CDR3: TGTGCCAGCAGCTTGGCCGCACTATATGGCTACACCTTC. It is translated as CASSLAALYGYTF.

V and J are TRBV11-2 and TRBJ2-7; the match to TRBD2 covers 12 bases. The CDR3 contains 15 residues. V dropped 5 bases and J dropped 3; count of bases not matched to a gene: 5. In germline, CDR1 is SGHAT, CDR2 FQNNGV. DNA of the CDR3: TGTGCCAGCAGCCCCCTAGCGGGGGGGAACTACGAGCAGTACTTC. Amino acids: CASSPLAGGNYEQYF.

The chain couples TRBV18 to TRBJ2-1; 9 bases map to TRBD2. The CDR3 covers 13 residues. Per germline, CDR1 KGHSH and CDR2 LQKENI. With V trimmed by 3 bases and J by 8 bases, 2 bases remained unmatched. The CDR3 loop reads CASSPGTSYEQFF. The CDR3 nucleotides are TGTGCCAGCTCACCCGGGACTAGCTATGAGCAGTTCTTC.

The genes are TRBV24-1 and TRBJ2-1; 10 bases align to TRBD2. V trimming: 4 bases; J trimming: 4 bases; junction bases outside the gene matches: 6. Germline V gives CDR1 KGHDR, CDR2 SFDVKD. The CDR3 has 16 residues. In DNA, the CDR3 is TGTGCCACCAGTGACCGTAGCGGGGGGTCGTACAATGAGCAGTTCTTC. Its translation is CATSDRSGGSYNEQFF.

J is TRBJ2-2 and V is TRBV9; 11 bases agree with TRBD1. The germline V gene has CDR1 SGDLS and CDR2 YYNGEE. The CDR3 is 17 amino acids. Losses at the gene ends were 6 bases for V and 3 bases for J; bases not matched to a gene: 10. The CDR3 bases are TGTGCCAGCACCACCAGCCGGGACAGGGGGTACACCGGGGAGCTGTTTTTT. Translated, it gives CASTTSRDRGYTGELFF.

The chain recombines TRBV3-1 (or the pseudogene TRBV3-2) with TRBJ2-1, with 8 bases that match TRBD2. The CDR3 runs to 13 residues. Germline trimming cut 4 bases from V and 7 bases from J; bases unmatched to any gene: 3. Looked up from germline, CDR1 is LGHDT and CDR2 is YNNKEL (reference sequence). The CDR3 loop is CASSRREGNEQFF. In nucleotides, the CDR3 is TGTGCCAGCAGCCGCCGGGAGGGAAATGAGCAGTTCTTC.

This clone was recorded a few times. The V call is TRBV5-1, the J call TRBJ2-2; TRBD1 is a possible D gene (6 bases). This CDR3 spans 15 amino acids. Trimming removed 2 bases from V and 2 bases from J, with 10 bases in between. Germline CDR1 reads SGHRS; CDR2 reads YFSETQ. CDR3 nucleotide sequence: TGCGCCAGCAGCTTTCTACAGGGTAACACCGGGGAGCTGTTTTTT. Its protein product is CASSFLQGNTGELFF.

This chain uses TRBV7-3 with TRBJ1-1; D is possibly TRBD1 (5 bases). CDR3 length equals 14 residues. Trimming left V 5 bases short and J 6 bases short, with 16 bases between. Per the germline V gene, CDR1 is SGHTA and CDR2 is FQGTGA. CDR3 coding DNA: TGTGCCAGCAGCCCCTCGGGCCCGGGGGCTGAAGCTTTCTTT. It encodes CASSPSGPGAEAFF.

J is TRBJ2-3 and V is TRBV15, with TRBD2 matching 9 bases. From germline, CDR1 is LNHNV and CDR2 YYDKDF (reference sequence). J gave up 8 bases and V 8 bases, and 11 bases lay outside the gene matches. The CDR3 consists of 14 residues. CDR3 DNA: TGTGCCACCGGTAGCGGGGGCCGACGGGGTACGCAGTATTTT. Translated: CATGSGGRRGTQYF.

The chain joins TRBV3-1 (or the pseudogene TRBV3-2) to TRBJ1-2, with 8 positions matching TRBD1. The CDR3 sequence is 13 residues long. With V trimmed by 2 bases and J by 8 bases, 4 bases remained unmatched. Germline lookup yields CDR1 LGHDT and CDR2 YNNKEL (reference sequence). The CDR3 DNA reads TGTGCCAGCAGCCAAATCAGGGGGCGAGGCTACACCTTC. Its protein is CASSQIRGRGYTF.

The chain carries TRBV27 and TRBJ2-2, with a possible D match to TRBD2 (6 bases). There are 13 residues in the CDR3. Deletions cut 2 bases from V and 5 bases from J, with 6 bases between. Per the germline V gene, CDR1 is MNHEY and CDR2 is SMNVEV (reference sequence). CDR3 residues: CASSLGGTGELFF. As DNA, the CDR3 is TGTGCCAGCAGTTTAGGGGGGACCGGGGAGCTGTTTTTT.